This paragraph covers one T cell receptor (beta chain) sequence. There are many counts of this clonotype. Its antigen is currently not known. No per-base quality is available; no much larger clone lies one base away. Inclusive of the bounding cysteine and phenylalanine, the CDR3 is 13 residues long. Only the CDR3 DNA is retained, 39 bases long and in frame from the first base. V has 3 bases trimmed and J has 10 bases trimmed; junction bases matching no gene number 8. The germline V gene sets CDR1 to MDHEN and CDR2 to SYDVKM. The listed sequencing device is Illumina HiSeq 2500. Quantitative 5'-RACE with molecular barcodes was used to prepare TCR beta libraries. Concerning the study's data processing: A new computational method based on a probabilistic model of VDJ rearrangement was used to identify disease-linked TCR variants. TCRdb reanalyzed the raw reads on its own, using fastp at Q25 for trimming and MiXCR for clone calling, and kept in-frame beta chains. Rows with one shared CDR3 protein collapse into an entry with the most common genes and DNA. What appears here as the V and J calls and clone size reflects TCRdb's work, not the paper's. Present in this sample are around 140,000 distinct CDR3 sequences, 17% of which were seen just once. The ten largest clonotypes hold 30% to 35% of the sample.

This sample stems from a study of CD8 T cells in ankylosing spondylitis listed by TCRdb under 2017. Broadly, across the study: The study set out to find disease-linked TCR variants by profiling T cell receptor beta repertoires in ankylosing spondylitis patients and healthy donors. The full study cohort was made up of approximately 27 ankylosing spondylitis patients and 108 healthy donors. Samples of peripheral blood were taken, and for ankylosing spondylitis patients, synovial fluid was collected as well. The research as a whole found: In peripheral blood, the disease-linked clones were found at relatively low frequencies and had a CD8+ phenotype. The disease-linked clones were reported as significantly enriched in matched synovial fluid samples from ankylosing spondylitis patients. Some motif variants were previously reported in synovial fluid and blood of reactive arthritis patients, suggesting common disease-initiation mechanisms. A TCR beta motif made up of several highly homologous amino acid variants appeared to be characteristic of blood from ankylosing spondylitis patients.

Sequencing was done on a sample of blood, either unsorted or a sorted T cell fraction (not recorded which). The sequence derives from a male donor with ankylosing spondylitis. This receptor chain uses TRBV28 and TRBJ1-1; 7 middle bases align to TRBD1. The nucleotide sequence is TGTGCCAGCAGTTTGATGGCAGGGGGGAGAGCTTTCTTT. This encodes CASSLMAGGRAFF.